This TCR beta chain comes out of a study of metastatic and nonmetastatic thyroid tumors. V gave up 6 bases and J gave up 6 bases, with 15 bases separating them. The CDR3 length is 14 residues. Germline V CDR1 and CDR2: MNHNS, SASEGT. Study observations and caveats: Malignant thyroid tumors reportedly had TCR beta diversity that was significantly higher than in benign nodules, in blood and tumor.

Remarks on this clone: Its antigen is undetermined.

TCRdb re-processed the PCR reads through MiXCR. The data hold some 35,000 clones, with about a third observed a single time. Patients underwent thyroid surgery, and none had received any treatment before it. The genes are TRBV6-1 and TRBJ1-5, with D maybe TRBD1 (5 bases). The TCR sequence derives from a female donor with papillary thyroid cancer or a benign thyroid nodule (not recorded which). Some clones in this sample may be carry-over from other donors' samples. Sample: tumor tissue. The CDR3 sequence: CASRGYLGGQPQHF. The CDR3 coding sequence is TGTGCCAGCAGGGGGTATCTGGGGGGTCAGCCCCAGCATTTT.